Each of the 10 T cell receptor beta chains below was sequenced from the same sample in a study of PD-1 blockade in classical Hodgkin lymphoma. The protocol was immunoSEQ multiplex PCR, while the TCRdb copy is restricted to in-frame clones and leaves out a portion. The table lists approximately 89,000 clones, nearly 85% of them singletons. Documented time point: cycle 4 day 1 (C4D1), after about 6 weeks of nivolumab. Every patient experienced relapse after autologous stem cell transplantation, and brentuximab vedotin exposure varied. Sequences were derived from peripheral blood mononuclear cells (PBMCs), sampled before the fourth cycle of nivolumab. These receptors originate from a human donor with classical Hodgkin lymphoma.

The gene calls are TRBV12-5 and TRBJ2-2; D not certain. Germline CDR1 LGHNT, CDR2 FRNRAP. This CDR3 comprises 13 residues. The V end lost 0 bases, the J end lost 6 bases, and 5 bases lay between the germline ends. In DNA form, the CDR3 reads TGTGCTAGTGGTTTGGTAATATCCGGGGAGCTGTTTTTT. Amino acids: CASGLVISGELFF.

The genes are TRBV6-1 and TRBJ2-3; D is unresolved. Germline CDR1 MNHNS, CDR2 SASEGT. Trimming cost V 6 bases and J 2 bases, with 9 bases left between them. The CDR3 is 13 amino acids. The CDR3 nucleotides read TGTGCCAGCAGACTGTTCCTCACAGATACGCAGTATTTT. Translation: CASRLFLTDTQYF.

This clone came up a few times. The chain has TRBV19 and TRBJ1-5, with D hard to call. Trimming shortened V by 4 bases and J by 0 bases, and 4 bases separated the two germline ends. Looked up from germline, CDR1 is LNHDA and CDR2 is SQIVND (reference sequence). This CDR3 region has 13 residues. The CDR3 is CASSSNSNQPQHF. The CDR3 DNA reads TGTGCCAGTAGTAGTAATAGCAATCAGCCCCAGCATTTT.

The V gene is TRBV19, the J gene TRBJ1-2; no clear D gene. V lost 5 bases and J lost 3, with 10 bases in between. Germline V CDR1 and CDR2: LNHDA, SQIVND (reference sequence). The CDR3 has 13 amino acids. The CDR3 nucleotides read TGTGCCAGTAGTGAACAAATGTACTATGGCTACACCTTC. Amino acids: CASSEQMYYGYTF.

The chain recombines TRBV5-6 with TRBJ1-1; D may be TRBD1 (5 bases). The CDR3 is 14 residues long. CDR1 is SGHDT and CDR2 is YYEEEE in the germline V gene. Trimming removed 4 bases at V and 4 bases at J, with 14 bases between. The CDR3 loop is CASSPVGQGTEAFF. CDR3 in DNA: TGTGCCAGCAGCCCCGTGGGGCAAGGCACTGAAGCTTTCTTT.

The rearrangement links TRBV7-2 to TRBJ1-2; D is unclear. CDR1 is SGHTA and CDR2 is FQGNSA in the germline V gene. The length of the CDR3 is 15 residues. V shed 1 base and J shed 3 bases, with 12 bases lying between them. The CDR3 sequence: CASSLGGPVDYGYTF. The CDR3 coding sequence is TGTGCCAGCAGCTTAGGAGGTCCCGTAGACTATGGCTACACCTTC.

The chain carries TRBV29-1 and TRBJ2-4, with 11 bases that match TRBD1. This CDR3 comprises 15 residues. The ends lost 4 bases at V and 2 bases at J; junction bases unmatched: 4. Germline CDR1 reads SQVTM; CDR2 reads ANQGSEA. CDR3 sequence (DNA): TGCAGCGTTGTGGGACAGGGGGAGACCAAAAACATTCAGTACTTC. Translating gives CSVVGQGETKNIQYF. Looking up the rest from reference TRBV29-1 and TRBJ2-4 gives the full variable domain: SAVISQKPSRDICQRGTSLTIQCQVDSQVTMMFWYRQQPGQSLTLIATANQGSEATYESGFVIDKFPISRPNLTFSTLTVSNMSPEDSSIYLCSVVGQGETKNIQYFGAGTRLSVL.

The rearrangement links TRBV21-1 to TRBJ2-1; the table's D call TRBD2 went unverified against the DNA. TRBV21-1 is reported as a pseudogene. This CDR3 has 18 residues. The CDR3 loop is CASSGGGHPRGVYNEQFF. The CDR3 coding sequence is TGTGCCAGCTCCGGGGGGGGACACCCCAGAGGGGTTTACAATGAGCAGTTCTTC.

This chain uses TRBV7-6 with TRBJ1-5, with TRBD1 matching 12 bases. The CDR3 is 15 residues long. V lost 5 bases, J lost 7 bases, and 6 bases stayed unmatched. Looked up from germline, CDR1 is SGHVS and CDR2 is FNYEAQ. Written as DNA, the CDR3 is TGTGCCAGCAGCCTGGGACAGGGGGCAGGGCAGCCCCAGCATTTT. As protein: CASSLGQGAGQPQHF.

The V gene is TRBV15, the J gene TRBJ1-4; D is unresolved. The CDR3 loop spans 13 amino acids. The V and J ends lost 1 base and 8 bases respectively, with 8 bases between them. Germline V lookup: CDR1 LNHNV, CDR2 YYDKDF (reference sequence). The CDR3: CATSRVRFEKLFF. The CDR3 DNA follows: TGTGCCACCAGCAGAGTCAGGTTCGAAAAACTGTTTTTT. The full variable domain, its missing parts supplied by reference TRBV15 and TRBJ1-4, is DAMVIQNPRYQVTQFGKPVTLSCSQTLNHNVMYWYQQKSSQAPKLLFHYYDKDFNNEADTPDNFQSRRPNTSFCFLDIRSPGLGDTAMYLCATSRVRFEKLFFGSGTQLSVL.